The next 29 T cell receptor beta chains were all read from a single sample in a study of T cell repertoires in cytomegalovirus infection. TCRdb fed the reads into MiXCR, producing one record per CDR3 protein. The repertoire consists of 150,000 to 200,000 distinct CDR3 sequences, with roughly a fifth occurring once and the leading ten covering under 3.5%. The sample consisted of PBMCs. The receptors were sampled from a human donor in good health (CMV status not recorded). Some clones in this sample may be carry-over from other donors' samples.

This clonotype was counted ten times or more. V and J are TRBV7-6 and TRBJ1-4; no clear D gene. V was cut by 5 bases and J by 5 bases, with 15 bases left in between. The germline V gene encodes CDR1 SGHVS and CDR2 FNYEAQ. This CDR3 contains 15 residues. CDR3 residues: CASSPGPAPNEKLFF. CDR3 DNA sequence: TGTGCCAGCAGCCCCGGGCCAGCGCCAAATGAAAAACTGTTTTTT.

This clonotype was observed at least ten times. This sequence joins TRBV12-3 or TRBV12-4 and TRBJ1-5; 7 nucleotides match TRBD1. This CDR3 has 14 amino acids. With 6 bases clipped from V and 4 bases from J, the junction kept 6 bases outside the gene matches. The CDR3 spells CASRQGHNNQPQHF. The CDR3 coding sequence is TGTGCCAGCAGACAGGGGCATAATAATCAGCCCCAGCATTTT.

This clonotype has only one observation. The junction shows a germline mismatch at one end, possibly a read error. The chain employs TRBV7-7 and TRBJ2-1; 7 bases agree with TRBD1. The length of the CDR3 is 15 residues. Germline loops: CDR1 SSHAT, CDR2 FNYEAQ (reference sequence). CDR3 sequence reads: CASSPLQGTYNVQFF. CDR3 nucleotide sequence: TGTGCCAGCAGCCCGTTACAGGGGACCTACAATGTGCAGTTCTTC.

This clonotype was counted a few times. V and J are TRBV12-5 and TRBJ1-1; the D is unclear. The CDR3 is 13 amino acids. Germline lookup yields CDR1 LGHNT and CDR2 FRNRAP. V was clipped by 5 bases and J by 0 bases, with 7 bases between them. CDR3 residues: CASGVKLNTEAFF. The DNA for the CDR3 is TGTGCTAGTGGTGTCAAGTTGAACACTGAAGCTTTCTTT. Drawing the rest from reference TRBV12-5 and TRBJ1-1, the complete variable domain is DARVTQTPRHKVTEMGQEVTMRCQPILGHNTVFWYRQTMMQGLELLAYFRNRAPLDDSGMPKDRFSAEMPDATLATLKIQPSEPRDSAVYFCASGVKLNTEAFFGQGTRLTVV.

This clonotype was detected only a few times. CDR3 sequence: CASSPAPTSREQFF. In nucleotides, the CDR3 is TGTGCCAGCAGTCCTGCCCCAACTAGCCGTGAGCAGTTCTTC. The genes are TRBV6-2 or TRBV6-3 and TRBJ2-1; D possibly corresponds to TRBD2 (6 bases). Germline V gene sequence: CDR1 MNHEY, CDR2 SVGEGT. The CDR3 is made up of 14 amino acids. Trimming stripped 5 bases from V and 9 bases from J, with 17 bases between.

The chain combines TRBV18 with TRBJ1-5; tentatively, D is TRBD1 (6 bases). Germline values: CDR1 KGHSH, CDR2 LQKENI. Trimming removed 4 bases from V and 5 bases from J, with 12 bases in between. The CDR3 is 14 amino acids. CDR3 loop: CASSQLDSDQPQHF. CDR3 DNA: TGTGCCAGCTCACAACTGGACAGCGATCAGCCCCAGCATTTT. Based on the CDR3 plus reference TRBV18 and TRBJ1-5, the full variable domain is NAGVMQNPRHLVRRRGQEARLRCSPMKGHSHVYWYRQLPEEGLKFMVYLQKENIIDESGMPKERFSAEFPKEGPSILRIQQVVRGDSAAYFCASSQLDSDQPQHFGDGTRLSIL.

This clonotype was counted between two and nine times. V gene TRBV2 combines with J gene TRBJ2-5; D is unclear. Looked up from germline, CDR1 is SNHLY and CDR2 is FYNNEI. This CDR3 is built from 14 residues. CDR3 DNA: TGTGCGGACCAAGAGGACCTTACTACGAAGACCCAGTACTTC. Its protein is CADQEDLTTKTQYF.

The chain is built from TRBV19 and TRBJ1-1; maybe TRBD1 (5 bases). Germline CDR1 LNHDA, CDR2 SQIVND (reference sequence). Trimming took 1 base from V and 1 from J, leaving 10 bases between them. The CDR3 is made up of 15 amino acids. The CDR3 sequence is CASSIGRGGNTEAFF. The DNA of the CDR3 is TGTGCCAGTAGTATAGGGCGGGGCGGGAACACTGAAGCTTTCTTT. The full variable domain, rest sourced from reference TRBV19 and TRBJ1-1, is DGGITQSPKYLFRKEGQNVTLSCEQNLNHDAMYWYRQDPGQGLRLIYYSQIVNDFQKGDIAEGYSVSREKKESFPLTVTSAQKNPTAFYLCASSIGRGGNTEAFFGQGTRLTVV.

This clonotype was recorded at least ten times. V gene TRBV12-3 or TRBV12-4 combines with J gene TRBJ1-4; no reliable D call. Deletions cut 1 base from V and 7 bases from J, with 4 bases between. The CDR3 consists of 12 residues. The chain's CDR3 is CASSLGREKLFF. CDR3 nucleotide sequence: TGTGCCAGCAGTTTAGGACGTGAAAAACTGTTTTTT.

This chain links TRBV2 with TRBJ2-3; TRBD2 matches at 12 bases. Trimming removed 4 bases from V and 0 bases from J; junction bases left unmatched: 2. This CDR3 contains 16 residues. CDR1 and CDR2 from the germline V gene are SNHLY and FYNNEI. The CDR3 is CASSVGTSGSTDTQYF. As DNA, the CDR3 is TGTGCCAGCAGTGTTGGGACTAGCGGGAGCACAGATACGCAGTATTTT.

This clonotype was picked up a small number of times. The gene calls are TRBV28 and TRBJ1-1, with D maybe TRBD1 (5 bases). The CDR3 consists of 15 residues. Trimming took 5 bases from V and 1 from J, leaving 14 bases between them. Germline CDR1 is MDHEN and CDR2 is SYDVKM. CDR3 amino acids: CASSPWTSGNTEAFF. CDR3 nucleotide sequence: TGTGCCAGCAGTCCGTGGACAAGCGGGAACACTGAAGCTTTCTTT.

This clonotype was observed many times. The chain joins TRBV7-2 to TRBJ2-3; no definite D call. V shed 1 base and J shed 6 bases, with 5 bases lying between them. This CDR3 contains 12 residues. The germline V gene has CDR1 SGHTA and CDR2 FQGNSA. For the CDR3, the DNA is TGTGCCAGCAGCTTAGTGGGGGATACGCAGTATTTT. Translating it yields CASSLVGDTQYF.

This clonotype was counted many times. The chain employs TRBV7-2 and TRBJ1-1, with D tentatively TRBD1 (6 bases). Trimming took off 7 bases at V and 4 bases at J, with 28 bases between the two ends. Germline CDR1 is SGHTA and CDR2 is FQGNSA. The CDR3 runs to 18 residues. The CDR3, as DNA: TGTGCCAGCACCCAAAACCCTCCCACTACAGGGTTGATCACTGAAGCTTTCTTT. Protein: CASTQNPPTTGLITEAFF.

The DNA for the CDR3 is TGCGCCAGCAGAAAGAGGCAGGGACAAGTACAAGAGACCCAGTACTTC. The encoded protein is CASRKRQGQVQETQYF. V usage is TRBV5-1 and J usage is TRBJ2-5; D is perhaps TRBD1 (6 bases). Germline CDR1 is SGHRS and CDR2 is YFSETQ. The CDR3 has 16 residues. V was cut by 5 bases and J by 2 bases, with 19 bases left in between. The variable domain in full, completed from reference TRBV5-1 and TRBJ2-5, reads KAGVTQTPRYLIKTRGQQVTLSCSPISGHRSVSWYQQTPGQGLQFLFEYFSETQRNKGNFPGRFSGRQFSNSRSEMNVSTLELGDSALYLCASRKRQGQVQETQYFGPGTRLLVL.

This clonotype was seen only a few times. This CDR3 is CSAHKTGGKDTGELFF. DNA of the CDR3: TGCAGTGCTCATAAAACAGGGGGAAAGGACACCGGGGAGCTGTTTTTT. The chain employs TRBV20-1 and TRBJ2-2, with 8 bases that match TRBD1. The CDR3 runs 16 residues. Germline lookup yields CDR1 DFQATT and CDR2 SNEGSKA (reference sequence). V lost 5 bases, J lost 3 bases, and 11 bases stayed unmatched.

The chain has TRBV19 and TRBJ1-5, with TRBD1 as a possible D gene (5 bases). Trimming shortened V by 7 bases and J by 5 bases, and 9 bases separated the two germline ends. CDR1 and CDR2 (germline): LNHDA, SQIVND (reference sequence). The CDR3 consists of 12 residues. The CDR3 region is CASKIGDQPQHF. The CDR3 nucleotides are TGTGCCAGTAAGATAGGGGATCAGCCCCAGCATTTT.

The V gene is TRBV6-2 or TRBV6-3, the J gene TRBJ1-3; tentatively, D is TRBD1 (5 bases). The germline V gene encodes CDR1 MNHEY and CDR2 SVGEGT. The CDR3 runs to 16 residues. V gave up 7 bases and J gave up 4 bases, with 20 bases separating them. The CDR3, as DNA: TGTGCCAGCATCCGGGAGGGGATCACGGGAGGAAACACCATATATTTT. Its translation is CASIREGITGGNTIYF.

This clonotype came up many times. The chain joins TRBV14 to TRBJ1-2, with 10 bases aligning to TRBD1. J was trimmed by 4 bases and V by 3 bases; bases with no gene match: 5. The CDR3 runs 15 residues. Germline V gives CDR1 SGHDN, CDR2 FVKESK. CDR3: CASSQGQGRSYGYTF. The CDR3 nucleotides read TGTGCCAGCAGCCAGGGACAGGGGAGAAGCTATGGCTACACCTTC.

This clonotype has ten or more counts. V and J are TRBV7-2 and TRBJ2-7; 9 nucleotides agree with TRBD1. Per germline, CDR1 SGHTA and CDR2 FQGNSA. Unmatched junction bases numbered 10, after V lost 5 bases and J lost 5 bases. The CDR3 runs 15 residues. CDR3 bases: TGTGCCAGCAGCATTCCCGGGACAGGGTCCAACGAGCAGTACTTC. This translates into CASSIPGTGSNEQYF.

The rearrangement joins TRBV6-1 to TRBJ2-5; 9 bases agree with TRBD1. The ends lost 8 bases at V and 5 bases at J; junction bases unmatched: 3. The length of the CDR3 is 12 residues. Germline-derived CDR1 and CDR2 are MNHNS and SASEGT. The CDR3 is CASGTGYETQYF. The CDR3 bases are TGTGCCAGCGGGACAGGGTATGAGACCCAGTACTTC.

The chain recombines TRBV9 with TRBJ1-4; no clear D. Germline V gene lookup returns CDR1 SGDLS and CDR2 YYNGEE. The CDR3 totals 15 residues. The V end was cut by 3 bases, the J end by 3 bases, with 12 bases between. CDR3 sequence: CASSASGGSNEKLFF. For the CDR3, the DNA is TGTGCCAGCAGCGCCTCGGGAGGGTCTAATGAAAAACTGTTTTTT.

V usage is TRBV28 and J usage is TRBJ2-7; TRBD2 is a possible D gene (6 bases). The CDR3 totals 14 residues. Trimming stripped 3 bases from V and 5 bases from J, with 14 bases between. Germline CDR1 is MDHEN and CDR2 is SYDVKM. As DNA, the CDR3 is TGTGCCAGCAGTTTTGGGGCGGGAACGAACGAGCAGTACTTC. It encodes CASSFGAGTNEQYF.

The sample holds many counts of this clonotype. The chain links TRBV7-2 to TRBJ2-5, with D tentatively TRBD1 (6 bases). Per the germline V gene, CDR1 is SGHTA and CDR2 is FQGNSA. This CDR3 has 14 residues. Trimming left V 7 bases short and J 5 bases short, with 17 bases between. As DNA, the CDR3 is TGTGCCAGCACCGTCATGGGGGCTCGGGAGACCCAGTACTTC. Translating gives CASTVMGARETQYF.

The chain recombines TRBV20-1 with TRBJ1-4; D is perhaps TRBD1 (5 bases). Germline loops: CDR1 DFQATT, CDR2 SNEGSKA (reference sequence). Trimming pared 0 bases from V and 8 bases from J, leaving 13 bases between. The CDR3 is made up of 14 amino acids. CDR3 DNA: TGCAGTGCTAGAGATTACCAAGCAGGGGAAAAACTGTTTTTT. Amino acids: CSARDYQAGEKLFF.

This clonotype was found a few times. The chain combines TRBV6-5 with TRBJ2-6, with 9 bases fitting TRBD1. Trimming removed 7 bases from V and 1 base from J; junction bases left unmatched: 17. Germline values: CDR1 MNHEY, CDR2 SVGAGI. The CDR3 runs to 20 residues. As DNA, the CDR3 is TGTGCCAGCACTCCTGCGACAGGGGGTGACTTAAGATCTGGGGCCAACGTCCTGACTTTC. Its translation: CASTPATGGDLRSGANVLTF.

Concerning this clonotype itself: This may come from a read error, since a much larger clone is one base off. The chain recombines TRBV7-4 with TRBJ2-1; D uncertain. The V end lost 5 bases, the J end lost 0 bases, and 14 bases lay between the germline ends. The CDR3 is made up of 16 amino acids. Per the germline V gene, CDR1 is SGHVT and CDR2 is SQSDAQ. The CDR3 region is CASSRISASSYNEQFF. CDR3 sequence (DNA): TGTGCCAGCAGCCGAATCAGCGCGAGCTCCTACAATGAGCAGTTCTTC.

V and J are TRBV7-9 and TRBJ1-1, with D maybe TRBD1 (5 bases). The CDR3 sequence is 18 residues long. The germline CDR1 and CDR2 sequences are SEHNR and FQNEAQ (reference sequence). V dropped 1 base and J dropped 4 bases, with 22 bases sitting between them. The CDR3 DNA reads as TGTGCCAGCAGCTTAGAGTTGAGGGCAGGGTTATATGGCACTGAAGCTTTCTTT. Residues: CASSLELRAGLYGTEAFF.

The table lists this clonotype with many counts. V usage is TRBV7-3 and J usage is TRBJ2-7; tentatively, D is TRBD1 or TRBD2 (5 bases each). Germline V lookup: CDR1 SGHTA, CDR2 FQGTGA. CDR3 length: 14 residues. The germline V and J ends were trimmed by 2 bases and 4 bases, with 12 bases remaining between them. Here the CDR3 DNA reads TGTGCCAGCAGCTTATCCCAGGGACCTTACGAGCAGTACTTC. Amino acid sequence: CASSLSQGPYEQYF.

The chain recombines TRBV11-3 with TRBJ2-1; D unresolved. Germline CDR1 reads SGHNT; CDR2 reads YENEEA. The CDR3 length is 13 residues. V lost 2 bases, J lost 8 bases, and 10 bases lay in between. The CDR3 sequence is CASSLFFMDEQFF. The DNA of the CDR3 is TGTGCCAGCAGCTTATTCTTTATGGATGAGCAGTTCTTC.